Here is one TCR beta chain with its context. This CDR3 is 13 amino acids long. CDR1 and CDR2 from the germline V gene are SEHNR and FQNEAQ (reference sequence). The V end was cut by 1 base, the J end by 9 bases, with 10 bases between. The source of the sample is a study of blood T cell repertoires in COVID-19. Study context: The United States, Italy and Spain provided the acute and convalescent COVID-19 samples. Nucleic acid was either cDNA or gDNA, and it came from T cells, B-cell-depleted T cells, or PBMCs.

As originally analysed: Reference gene primers were amplified, and this amplification served to estimate nucleated cell counts. TCRdb's table, derived via immunoSEQ multiplex PCR, lists solely in-frame clones and lacks some. V and J calls and clone size are copied from that table; D and trimming were computed from the DNA. The sample lists tens of thousands of clones; around nine tenths were seen once. The J gene is TRBJ2-1, the V gene TRBV7-9; possibly TRBD1 for D (6 bases). Sequenced sample: peripheral blood. This clonotype was obtained from a woman between 70 and 85 years old with acute or convalescent COVID-19. Here the CDR3 DNA reads TGTGCCAGCAGCTTAGTCCAGGGGAGTGAGCAGTTCTTC. It specifies CASSLVQGSEQFF.